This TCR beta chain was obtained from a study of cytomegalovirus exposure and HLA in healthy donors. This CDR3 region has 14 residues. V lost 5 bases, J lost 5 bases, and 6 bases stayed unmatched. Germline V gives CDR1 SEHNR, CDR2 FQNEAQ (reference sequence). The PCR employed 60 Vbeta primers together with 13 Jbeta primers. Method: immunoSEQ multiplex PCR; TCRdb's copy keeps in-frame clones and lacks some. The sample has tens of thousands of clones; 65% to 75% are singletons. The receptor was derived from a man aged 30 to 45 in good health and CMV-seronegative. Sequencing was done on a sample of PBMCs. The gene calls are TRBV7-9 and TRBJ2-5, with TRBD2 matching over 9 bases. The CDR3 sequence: CASSHSGSMETQYF. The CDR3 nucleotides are TGTGCCAGCAGCCATAGCGGGAGTATGGAGACCCAGTACTTC. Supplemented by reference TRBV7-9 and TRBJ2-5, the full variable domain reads DTGVSQNPRHKITKRGQNVTFRCDPISEHNRLYWYRQTLGQGPEFLTYFQNEAQLEKSRLLSDRFSAERPKGSFSTLEIQRTEQGDSAMYLCASSHSGSMETQYFGPGTRLLVL.